These 17 T cell receptor beta chains share one sample of origin, sequenced in a study of T cells in localized non-small cell lung cancer. Only in-frame clones appear in the TCRdb table, and some are missing; sequencing was by immunoSEQ multiplex PCR. The sample records nearly 11,000 clones, more than 85% being singletons. This material consisted of peripheral blood, taken before any cancer treatment. These receptor sequences come from a male donor older than 55 with stage III lung adenocarcinoma.

This chain links TRBV25-1 with TRBJ2-2; 7 positions match TRBD1. Germline V gives CDR1 MGHDK, CDR2 SYGVNS. This CDR3 region has 15 residues. With V trimmed by 1 base and J by 4 bases, 3 bases remained unmatched. Written as DNA, the CDR3 is TGTGCCAGCAGTGAATCTGACAGGGTCACCGGGGAGCTGTTTTTT. Protein product: CASSESDRVTGELFF.

The chain joins TRBV20-1 to TRBJ2-7, with 7 bases matching TRBD1. Per germline, CDR1 DFQATT and CDR2 SNEGSKA (reference sequence). The CDR3 loop spans 11 amino acids. The CDR3 spells CRATGNDEQYF. CDR3 in DNA: TGCAGGGCGACAGGGAATGACGAGCAGTACTTC.

This sequence joins TRBV15 and TRBJ1-2, with 8 nucleotides matching TRBD1. The CDR3 totals 13 residues. V trimming: 5 bases; J trimming: 7 bases; junction bases outside the gene matches: 6. Germline CDR1 is LNHNV and CDR2 is YYDKDF (reference sequence). The CDR3 region has the DNA TGTGCCACCAGCTCGGACAGGGCGGGTGGCTACACCTTC. Its protein product is CATSSDRAGGYTF.

The rearrangement links TRBV7-2 to TRBJ1-5, with D uncertain. The ends were cut back, 3 bases at V and 0 bases at J, with 6 bases in the middle. Germline V lookup: CDR1 SGHTA, CDR2 FQGNSA. This CDR3 comprises 14 residues. CDR3 loop: CASSFADSNQPQHF. The CDR3, as DNA: TGTGCCAGCAGCTTTGCAGATAGCAATCAGCCCCAGCATTTT.

The V call is TRBV6-9, the J call TRBJ1-2, with a possible D match to TRBD1 (5 bases). Germline V lookup: CDR1 MNHGY, CDR2 SVAAGI. Between the trimmed V and J ends, which lost 5 bases and 7 bases, there was a span of 14 bases. The CDR3 is 13 amino acids. For the CDR3, the DNA is TGTGCCAGCAGTGACAGAACCTATGGTGGCTACACCTTC. This codes for CASSDRTYGGYTF.

V is TRBV29-1 and J is TRBJ2-2; no definite D call. Looked up from germline, CDR1 is SQVTM and CDR2 is ANQGSEA. V was trimmed by 7 bases and J by 4 bases, leaving 16 bases between them. The CDR3 sequence is 14 residues long. In DNA form, the CDR3 reads TGCAGCGCCGCCAGTTTAACCATCACCGGGGAGCTGTTTTTT. This translates into CSAASLTITGELFF.

V and J are TRBV5-4 and TRBJ2-7; D is unclear. V lost 4 bases, J lost 2 bases, and 7 bases lay in between. CDR1 and CDR2 (germline): SGHNT, YYREEE (reference sequence). The CDR3 is 12 residues long. DNA for the CDR3: TGTGCCAGCAGCCGGACCCCCTACGAGCAGTACTTC. Translated: CASSRTPYEQYF. Combining the CDR3 with reference TRBV5-4 and TRBJ2-7 gives the whole variable domain ETGVTQSPTHLIKTRGQQVTLRCSSQSGHNTVSWYQQALGQGPQFIFQYYREEENGRGNFPPRFSGLQFPNYSSELNVNALELDDSALYLCASSRTPYEQYFGPGTRLTVT.

This chain connects TRBV28 to TRBJ1-1; 7 nucleotides align to TRBD1. The CDR3 extends over 15 amino acids. Germline CDR1 is MDHEN and CDR2 is SYDVKM. V lost 5 bases, J lost 4 bases, and 10 bases stayed unmatched. This CDR3 is CASSAPRGAATEAFF. The CDR3 region has the DNA TGTGCCAGCAGTGCCCCCAGGGGGGCGGCCACTGAAGCTTTCTTT.

The rearrangement links TRBV15 to TRBJ2-7, with D possibly being TRBD2 (6 bases). This CDR3 spans 15 amino acids. Germline V gives CDR1 LNHNV, CDR2 YYDKDF (reference sequence). Trimming cost V 0 bases and J 3 bases, with 12 bases left between them. Here the CDR3 DNA reads TGTGCCACCAGCAGAGATAGTGGGCGGGACTACGAGCAGTACTTC. Protein sequence: CATSRDSGRDYEQYF.

This chain uses TRBV5-6 with TRBJ2-7; D is perhaps TRBD1 (6 bases). Trimming cost V 2 bases and J 2 bases, with 17 bases left between them. Germline V gene sequence: CDR1 SGHDT, CDR2 YYEEEE. This CDR3 has 16 amino acids. The CDR3 region has the DNA TGTGCCAGCAGCTTCAGACGGAGCGAGGGGGCCTACGAGCAGTACTTC. This translates into CASSFRRSEGAYEQYF.

The chain joins TRBV7-2 to TRBJ2-6, with D possibly matching TRBD1 (5 bases). Trimming removed 5 bases from V and 1 base from J, with 12 bases in between. This CDR3 comprises 16 residues. Germline CDR1 and CDR2: SGHTA and FQGNSA. The DNA for the CDR3 is TGTGCCAGCAGCACACTCAGGGTGTCTGGGGCCAACGTCCTGACTTTC. Protein sequence: CASSTLRVSGANVLTF.

The CDR3 bases are TGTGCCAGCAGCTTACTTGGGGGCTTGAGCTACGAGCAGTACTTC. Protein sequence: CASSLLGGLSYEQYF. The V and J genes are TRBV11-2 and TRBJ2-7; a weak D match, TRBD1 (6 bases). Germline V gives CDR1 SGHAT, CDR2 FQNNGV. V lost 2 bases, J lost 3 bases, and 14 bases lay in between. The CDR3 is 15 residues long.

J is TRBJ2-3 and V is TRBV28; D tentatively fits TRBD1 or TRBD2 (6 bases each). The germline CDR1 and CDR2 sequences are MDHEN and SYDVKM. Trimming stripped 2 bases from V and 4 bases from J, with 10 bases between. The CDR3 consists of 14 residues. In DNA form, the CDR3 reads TGTGCCAGCAGTTTAATGGAGGGGGCAGATACGCAGTATTTT. Its translation is CASSLMEGADTQYF. Filled out from reference TRBV28 and TRBJ2-3, the complete variable domain reads DVKVTQSSRYLVKRTGEKVFLECVQDMDHENMFWYRQDPGLGLRLIYFSYDVKMKEKGDIPEGYSVSREKKERFSLILESASTNQTSMYLCASSLMEGADTQYFGPGTRLTVL.

The chain joins TRBV18 to TRBJ1-1; a possible D gene is TRBD1 (6 bases). The CDR3 contains 13 residues. Trimming stripped 5 bases from V and 3 bases from J, with 10 bases between. Germline V lookup: CDR1 KGHSH, CDR2 LQKENI. CDR3 DNA: TGTGCCAGCTCAGCAAACAGGGACACTGAAGCTTTCTTT. Translation: CASSANRDTEAFF.

This rearrangement joins TRBV27 to TRBJ1-5; no definite D call. V was clipped by 4 bases and J by 2 bases, with 12 bases between them. CDR3 length equals 15 residues. Germline values: CDR1 MNHEY, CDR2 SMNVEV (reference sequence). The CDR3, as DNA: TGTGCCAGCAGTTGGCTAGGGCGCGGCAATCAGCCCCAGCATTTT. This sequence encodes CASSWLGRGNQPQHF.

V and J are TRBV6-1 and TRBJ1-2, with 9 bases identical to TRBD1. CDR3 size: 13 residues. The J segment lost 8 bases and the V segment lost 5 bases, leaving 6 bases of the junction unmatched. The germline V gene encodes CDR1 MNHNS and CDR2 SASEGT. The CDR3 reads CASSRDRDRGYTF. The CDR3 bases are TGTGCCAGCAGTAGGGACAGGGACAGAGGCTACACCTTC.

The V and J genes are TRBV5-1 and TRBJ1-5; D uncertain. This CDR3 is built from 15 residues. V was clipped by 4 bases and J by 0 bases, with 11 bases between them. CDR1 is SGHRS and CDR2 is YFSETQ in the germline V gene. The CDR3 spells CASSKDGDSNQPQHF. The CDR3 nucleotides read TGCGCCAGCAGCAAAGACGGCGATAGCAATCAGCCCCAGCATTTT.